These 10 T cell receptor beta chains came from one sample sequenced in a study of blood T cell repertoires in COVID-19. Method: immunoSEQ multiplex PCR; TCRdb's copy keeps in-frame clones and lacks some. Of 97,000 or so clones in the sample, 90% are singletons; the top ten hold about 1.7%. Input material: peripheral blood. These receptors were obtained from a man in his 60s with acute or convalescent COVID-19.

This chain links TRBV7-9 with TRBJ1-2, with D unclear. Between the trimmed V and J ends, which lost 0 bases and 4 bases, there was a span of 6 bases. Per the germline V gene, CDR1 is SEHNR and CDR2 is FQNEAQ (reference sequence). The CDR3 loop spans 13 amino acids. The CDR3 here is CASSLASGYGYTF. In DNA, the CDR3 is TGTGCCAGCAGCTTAGCCTCGGGCTATGGCTACACCTTC.

The chain links TRBV5-1 to TRBJ2-7; D unresolved. Trimming removed 1 base at V and 3 bases at J, with 8 bases between. The CDR3 is 13 residues long. The V gene's germline CDR1 is SGHRS and CDR2 YFSETQ. The CDR3 coding sequence is TGCGCCAGCAGCTTGCAGGATAACTACGAGCAGTACTTC. Translated, it gives CASSLQDNYEQYF.

The V call is TRBV4-1, the J call TRBJ1-2; 9 bases align to TRBD1. This CDR3 is 16 amino acids long. The V segment lost 4 bases and the J segment 5 bases; nucleotides outside the gene matches: 11. Germline CDR1 MGHRA, CDR2 YSYEKL. CDR3 protein: CASSLKEGDRVYGYTF. The DNA for the CDR3 is TGCGCCAGCAGCCTGAAAGAGGGGGACAGGGTTTATGGCTACACCTTC.

The rearrangement joins TRBV19 to TRBJ2-3; tentatively, D is TRBD2 (6 bases). CDR1 LNHDA and CDR2 SQIVND come from the germline V gene (reference sequence). Trimming removed 5 bases at V and 2 bases at J, with 11 bases between. The CDR3 spans 14 residues. The CDR3 sequence is CASSYRTITDTQYF. The DNA of the CDR3 is TGTGCCAGTAGTTACAGGACTATCACAGATACGCAGTATTTT.

The DNA of the CDR3 is TGCGCCAGCAGCTTGGTTGTGGGGGGTTGGCAAGAAAAACTGTTTTTT. Translating gives CASSLVVGGWQEKLFF. The chain uses TRBV5-1 and TRBJ1-4; D possibly corresponds to TRBD1 (5 bases). This CDR3 comprises 16 residues. V dropped 0 bases and J dropped 8 bases, with 17 bases sitting between them. The germline V gene encodes CDR1 SGHRS and CDR2 YFSETQ.

Worth noting for this clone: Distinct nucleotide sequences in the sample also encode this CDR3. The chain employs TRBV19 and TRBJ1-3, with 7 bases lining up with TRBD1. Germline V lookup: CDR1 LNHDA, CDR2 SQIVND (reference sequence). The V gene end was trimmed by 10 bases and the J gene end by 0 bases; junction bases not matched to a gene: 3. CDR3 size: 13 residues. The chain's CDR3 is CATGTASGNTIYF. As DNA, the CDR3 is TGTGCCACCGGGACAGCCTCTGGAAACACCATATATTTT.

The chain is built from TRBV7-6 and TRBJ2-5; possibly TRBD2 for D (5 bases). Between the trimmed V and J ends, which lost 0 bases and 1 base, there was a span of 12 bases. The CDR3 covers 16 residues. Germline V gives CDR1 SGHVS, CDR2 FNYEAQ. The CDR3 region is CASSLAPPGLQETQYF. The CDR3 nucleotides read TGTGCCAGCAGCTTAGCCCCCCCTGGACTCCAAGAGACCCAGTACTTC.

The gene calls are TRBV10-3 and TRBJ1-5; a weak D match, TRBD1 (5 bases). CDR1 ENHRY and CDR2 SYGVKD come from the germline V gene. The V end was cut by 4 bases, the J end by 5 bases, with 9 bases between. The CDR3 loop spans 13 amino acids. Here the CDR3 DNA reads TGTGCCATCAGTGGGGGCGAAGATCAGCCCCAGCATTTT. This sequence encodes CAISGGEDQPQHF.

This chain uses TRBV6-5 with TRBJ2-5; D gene uncertain. V was shortened by 2 bases and J by 1 base, with 8 bases between the two germline ends. Germline lookup yields CDR1 MNHEY and CDR2 SVGAGI. The CDR3 covers 14 residues. In DNA, the CDR3 is TGTGCCAGCAGTTACGGGCAGCCCCAAGAGACCCAGTACTTC. This translates into CASSYGQPQETQYF.

The rearrangement joins TRBV12-3 or TRBV12-4 to TRBJ1-3, with D tentatively TRBD1 (6 bases). This CDR3 contains 13 residues. Trimming shortened V by 2 bases and J by 4 bases, and 6 bases separated the two germline ends. In DNA, the CDR3 is TGTGCCAGCAGTTTAAGGGGGGGAAACACCATATATTTT. Protein sequence: CASSLRGGNTIYF.